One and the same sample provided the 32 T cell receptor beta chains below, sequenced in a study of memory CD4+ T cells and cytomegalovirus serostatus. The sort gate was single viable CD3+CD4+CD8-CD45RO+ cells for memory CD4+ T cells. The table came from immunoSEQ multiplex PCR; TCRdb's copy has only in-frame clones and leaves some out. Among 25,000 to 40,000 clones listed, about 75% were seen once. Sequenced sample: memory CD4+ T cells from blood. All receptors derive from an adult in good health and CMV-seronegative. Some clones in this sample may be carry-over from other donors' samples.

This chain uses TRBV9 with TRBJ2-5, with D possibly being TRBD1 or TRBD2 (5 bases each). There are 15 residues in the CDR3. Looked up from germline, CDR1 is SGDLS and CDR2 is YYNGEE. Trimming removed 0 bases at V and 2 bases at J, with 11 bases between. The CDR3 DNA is TGTGCCAGCAGCGTAGGGTGGGGCGGGCAAGAGACCCAGTACTTC. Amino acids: CASSVGWGGQETQYF.

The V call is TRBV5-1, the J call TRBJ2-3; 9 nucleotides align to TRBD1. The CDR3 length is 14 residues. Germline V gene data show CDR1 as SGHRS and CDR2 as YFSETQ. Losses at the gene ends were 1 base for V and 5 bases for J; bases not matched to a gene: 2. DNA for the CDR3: TGCGCCAGCAGCTTGTGGGGACAGGGAGATACGCAGTATTTT. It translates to CASSLWGQGDTQYF.

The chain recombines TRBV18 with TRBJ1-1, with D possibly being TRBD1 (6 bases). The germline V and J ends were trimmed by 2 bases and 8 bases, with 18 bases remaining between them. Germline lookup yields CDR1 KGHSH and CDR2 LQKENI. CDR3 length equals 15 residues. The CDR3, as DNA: TGTGCCAGCTCACCAAAATCCGGGGGCCCCCTAGAAGCTTTCTTT. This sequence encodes CASSPKSGGPLEAFF. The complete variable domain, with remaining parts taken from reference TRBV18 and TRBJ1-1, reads NAGVMQNPRHLVRRRGQEARLRCSPMKGHSHVYWYRQLPEEGLKFMVYLQKENIIDESGMPKERFSAEFPKEGPSILRIQQVVRGDSAAYFCASSPKSGGPLEAFFGQGTRLTVV.

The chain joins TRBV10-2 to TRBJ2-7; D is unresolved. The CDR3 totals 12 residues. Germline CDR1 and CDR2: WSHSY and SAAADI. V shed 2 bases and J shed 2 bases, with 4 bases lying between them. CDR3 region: CASSEVAYEQYF. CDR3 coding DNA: TGCGCCAGCAGTGAGGTTGCCTACGAGCAGTACTTC.

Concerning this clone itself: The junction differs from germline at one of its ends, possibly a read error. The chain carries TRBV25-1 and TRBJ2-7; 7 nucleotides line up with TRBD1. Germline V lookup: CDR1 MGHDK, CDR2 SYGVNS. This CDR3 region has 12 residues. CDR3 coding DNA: TGTGCCAGCAGTGAAAATGTAGGGGGCCTCCTCTTC. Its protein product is CASSENVGGLLF.

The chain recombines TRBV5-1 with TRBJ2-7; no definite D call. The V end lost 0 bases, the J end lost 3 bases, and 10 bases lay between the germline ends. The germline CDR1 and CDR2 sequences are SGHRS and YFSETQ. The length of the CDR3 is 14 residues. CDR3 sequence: CASSLEVRRYEQYF. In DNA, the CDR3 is TGCGCCAGCAGCTTGGAGGTGAGACGCTACGAGCAGTACTTC.

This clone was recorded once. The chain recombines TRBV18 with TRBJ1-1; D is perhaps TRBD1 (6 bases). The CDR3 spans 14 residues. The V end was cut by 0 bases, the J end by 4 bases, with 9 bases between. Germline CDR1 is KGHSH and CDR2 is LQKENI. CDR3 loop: CASSPPAGATEAFF. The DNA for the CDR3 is TGTGCCAGCTCACCACCGGCAGGGGCCACTGAAGCTTTCTTT.

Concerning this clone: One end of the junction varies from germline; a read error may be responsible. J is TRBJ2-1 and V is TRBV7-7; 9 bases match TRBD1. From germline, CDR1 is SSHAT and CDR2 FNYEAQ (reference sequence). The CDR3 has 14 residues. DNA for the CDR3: TGTGCTAGCAGCTTAGAACAGGGGGCGGATGAGCAGTTCTTC. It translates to CASSLEQGADEQFF.

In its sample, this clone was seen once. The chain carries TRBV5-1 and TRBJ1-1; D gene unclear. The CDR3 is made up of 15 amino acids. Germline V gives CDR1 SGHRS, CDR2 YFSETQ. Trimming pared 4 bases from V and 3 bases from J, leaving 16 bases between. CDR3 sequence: CASSGTGGEYTEAFF. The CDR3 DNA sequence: TGCGCCAGCAGCGGCACGGGCGGAGAGTACACTGAAGCTTTCTTT.

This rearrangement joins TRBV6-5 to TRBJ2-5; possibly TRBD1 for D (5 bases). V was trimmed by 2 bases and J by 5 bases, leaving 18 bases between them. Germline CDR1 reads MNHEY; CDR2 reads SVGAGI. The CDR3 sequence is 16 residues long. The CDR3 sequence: CASSYTMPQGHETQYF. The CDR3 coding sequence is TGTGCCAGCAGTTACACCATGCCCCAGGGTCATGAGACCCAGTACTTC.

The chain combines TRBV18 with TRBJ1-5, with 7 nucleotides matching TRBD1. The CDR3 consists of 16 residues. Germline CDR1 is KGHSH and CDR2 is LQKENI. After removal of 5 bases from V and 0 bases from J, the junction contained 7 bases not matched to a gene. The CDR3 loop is CASSGDSQYSNQPQHF. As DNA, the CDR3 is TGTGCCAGCTCAGGGGACAGTCAATATAGCAATCAGCCCCAGCATTTT.

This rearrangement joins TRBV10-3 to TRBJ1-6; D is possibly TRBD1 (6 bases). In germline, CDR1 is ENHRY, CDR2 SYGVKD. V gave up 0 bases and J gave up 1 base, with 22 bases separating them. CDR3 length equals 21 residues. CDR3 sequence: CAISESTREGGPSSYNSPLHF. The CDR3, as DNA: TGTGCCATCAGTGAGTCGACGAGGGAAGGGGGTCCAAGTTCCTATAATTCACCCCTCCACTTT.

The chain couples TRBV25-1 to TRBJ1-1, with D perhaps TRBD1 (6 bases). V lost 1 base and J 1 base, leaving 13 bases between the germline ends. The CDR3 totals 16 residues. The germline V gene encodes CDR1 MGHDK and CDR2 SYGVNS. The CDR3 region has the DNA TGTGCCAGCAGTGAATCTGGGGGGCAGAGGAACACTGAAGCTTTCTTT. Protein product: CASSESGGQRNTEAFF.

This CDR3 reads CASSESGRSYGYTF. In DNA form, the CDR3 reads TGCGCCAGCAGTGAGTCCGGCAGGAGCTATGGCTACACCTTC. The genes are TRBV10-1 and TRBJ1-2; D unclear. The CDR3 totals 14 residues. Germline CDR1 reads WNHNN; CDR2 reads SYGVQD (reference sequence). V was clipped by 0 bases and J by 4 bases, with 9 bases between them.

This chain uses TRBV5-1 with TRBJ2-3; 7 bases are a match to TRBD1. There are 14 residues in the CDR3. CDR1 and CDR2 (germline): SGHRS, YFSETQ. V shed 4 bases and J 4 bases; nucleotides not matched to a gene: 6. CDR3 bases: TGCGCCAGCAGCCACACAGGGGCCCCAGATACGCAGTATTTT. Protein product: CASSHTGAPDTQYF.

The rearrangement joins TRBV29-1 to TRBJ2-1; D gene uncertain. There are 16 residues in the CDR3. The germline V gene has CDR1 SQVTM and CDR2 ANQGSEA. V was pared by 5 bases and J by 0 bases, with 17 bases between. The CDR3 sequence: CSVFSESSNSYNEQFF. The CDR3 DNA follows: TGCAGCGTTTTTTCCGAGTCTTCTAACTCCTACAATGAGCAGTTCTTC.

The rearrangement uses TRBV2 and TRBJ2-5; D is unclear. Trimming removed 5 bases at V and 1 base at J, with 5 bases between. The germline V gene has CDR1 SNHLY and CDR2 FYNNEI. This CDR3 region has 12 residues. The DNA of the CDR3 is TGTGCCAGCAGTAAGGGCCAAGAGACCCAGTACTTC. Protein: CASSKGQETQYF.

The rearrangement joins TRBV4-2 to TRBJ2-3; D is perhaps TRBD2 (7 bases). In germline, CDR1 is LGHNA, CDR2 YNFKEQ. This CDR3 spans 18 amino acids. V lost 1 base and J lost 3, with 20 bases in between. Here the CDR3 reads CASSQGRRRGGSTDTQYF. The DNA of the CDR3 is TGTGCCAGCAGCCAAGGGCGGCGGAGGGGGGGCTCTACAGATACGCAGTATTTT.

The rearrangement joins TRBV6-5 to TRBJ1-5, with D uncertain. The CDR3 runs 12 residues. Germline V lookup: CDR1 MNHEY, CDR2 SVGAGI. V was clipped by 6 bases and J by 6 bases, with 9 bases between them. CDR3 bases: TGTGCCAGCAGCGACGGGGTTCAGCCCCAGCATTTT. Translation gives CASSDGVQPQHF.

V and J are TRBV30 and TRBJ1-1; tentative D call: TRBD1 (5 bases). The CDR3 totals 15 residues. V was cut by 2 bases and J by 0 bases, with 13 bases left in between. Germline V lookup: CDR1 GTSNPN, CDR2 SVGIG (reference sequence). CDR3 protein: CAWSRVGHMNTEAFF. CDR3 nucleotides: TGTGCCTGGAGTCGAGTCGGACACATGAACACTGAAGCTTTCTTT.

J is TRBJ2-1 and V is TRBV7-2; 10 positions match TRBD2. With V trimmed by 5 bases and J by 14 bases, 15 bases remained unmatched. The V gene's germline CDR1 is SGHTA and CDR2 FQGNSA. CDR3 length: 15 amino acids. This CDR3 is CASSQPGLASPRKFF. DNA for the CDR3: TGTGCCAGCAGCCAGCCGGGACTAGCGAGCCCAAGGAAGTTCTTC.

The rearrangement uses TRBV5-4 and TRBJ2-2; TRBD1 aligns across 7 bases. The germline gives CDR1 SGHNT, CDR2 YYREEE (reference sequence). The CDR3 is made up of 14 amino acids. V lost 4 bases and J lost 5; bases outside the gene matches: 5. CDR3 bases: TGTGCCAGCAGCCCCAACAGGGGTACCGGGGAGCTGTTTTTT. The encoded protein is CASSPNRGTGELFF.

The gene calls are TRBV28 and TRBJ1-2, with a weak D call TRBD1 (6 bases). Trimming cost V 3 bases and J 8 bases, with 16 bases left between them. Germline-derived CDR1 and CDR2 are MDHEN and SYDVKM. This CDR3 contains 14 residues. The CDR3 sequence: CASSLKYRVGGYTF. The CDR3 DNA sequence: TGTGCCAGCAGTTTGAAGTACAGGGTGGGGGGCTACACCTTC.

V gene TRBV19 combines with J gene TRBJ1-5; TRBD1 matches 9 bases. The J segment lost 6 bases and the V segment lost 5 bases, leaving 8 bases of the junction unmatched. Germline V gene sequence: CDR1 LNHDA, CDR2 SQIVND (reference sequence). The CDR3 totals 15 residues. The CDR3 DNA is TGTGCCAGTAGTGTCGGGACAGGGATCCCTCAGCCCCAGCATTTT. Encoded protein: CASSVGTGIPQPQHF.

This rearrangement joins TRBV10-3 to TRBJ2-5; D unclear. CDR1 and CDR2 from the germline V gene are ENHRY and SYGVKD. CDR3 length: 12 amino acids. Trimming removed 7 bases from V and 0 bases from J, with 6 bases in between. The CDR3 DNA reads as TGTGCCATCACGCCAGACCAAGAGACCCAGTACTTC. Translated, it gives CAITPDQETQYF.

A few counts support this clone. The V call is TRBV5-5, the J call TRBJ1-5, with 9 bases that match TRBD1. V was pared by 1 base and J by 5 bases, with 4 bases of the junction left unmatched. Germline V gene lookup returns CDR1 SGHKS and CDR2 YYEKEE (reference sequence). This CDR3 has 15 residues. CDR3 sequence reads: CASSLTGGSHQPQHF. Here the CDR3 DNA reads TGTGCCAGCAGCTTGACAGGGGGCTCTCATCAGCCCCAGCATTTT.

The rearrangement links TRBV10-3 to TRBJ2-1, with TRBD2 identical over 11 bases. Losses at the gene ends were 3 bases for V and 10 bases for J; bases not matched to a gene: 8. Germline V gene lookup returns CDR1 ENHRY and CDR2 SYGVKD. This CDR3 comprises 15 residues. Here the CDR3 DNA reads TGTGCCATCAGTGATTCCACTAGCGGGGGACCCGAGCAGTTCTTC. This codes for CAISDSTSGGPEQFF.

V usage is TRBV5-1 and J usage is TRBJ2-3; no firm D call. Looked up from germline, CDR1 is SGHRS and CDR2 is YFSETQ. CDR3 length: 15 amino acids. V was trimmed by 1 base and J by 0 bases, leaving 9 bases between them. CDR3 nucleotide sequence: TGCGCCAGCAGCTTGAGTGCAGATAGCACAGATACGCAGTATTTT. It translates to CASSLSADSTDTQYF.

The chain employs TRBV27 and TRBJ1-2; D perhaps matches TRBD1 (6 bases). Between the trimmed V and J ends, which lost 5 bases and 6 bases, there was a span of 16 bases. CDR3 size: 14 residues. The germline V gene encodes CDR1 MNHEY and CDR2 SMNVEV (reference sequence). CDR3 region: CASSPLQGRNGYTF. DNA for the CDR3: TGTGCCAGCAGTCCCTTACAGGGAAGGAATGGCTACACCTTC.

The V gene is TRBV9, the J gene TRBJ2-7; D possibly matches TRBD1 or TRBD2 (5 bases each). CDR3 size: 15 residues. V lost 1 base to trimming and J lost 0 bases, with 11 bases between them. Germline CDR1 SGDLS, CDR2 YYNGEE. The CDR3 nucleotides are TGTGCCAGCAGCGTACTCGGGGACCCCTCCTACGAGCAGTACTTC. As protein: CASSVLGDPSYEQYF.

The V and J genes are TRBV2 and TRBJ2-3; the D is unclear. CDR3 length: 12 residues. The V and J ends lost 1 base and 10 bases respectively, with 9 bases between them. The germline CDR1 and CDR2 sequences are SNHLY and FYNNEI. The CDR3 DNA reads TGTGCCAGCAGTGAAGAGGAAACGGCGCAGTATTTT. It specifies CASSEEETAQYF.

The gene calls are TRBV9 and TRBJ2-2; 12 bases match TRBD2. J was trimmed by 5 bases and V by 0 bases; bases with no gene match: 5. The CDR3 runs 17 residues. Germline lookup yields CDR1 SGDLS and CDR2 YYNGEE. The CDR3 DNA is TGTGCCAGCAGCGTAGCAGCTAGCGGGGGGGGTACCGGGGAGCTGTTTTTT. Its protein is CASSVAASGGGTGELFF.